These 21 T cell receptor beta chains were sequenced from one sample in a study of T cells after yellow fever vaccination. TCRdb used MiXCR to reprocess the 5' RACE reads, holding one entry per CDR3 protein. The table lists 250,000 to 300,000 distinct CDR3 sequences, around 5.2% of them singletons. The sample was CD4+ T cells sorted from PBMCs, taken on the day of the yellow fever booster vaccination. These receptors came from a man aged 18 to 30 who received the YFV17D yellow fever vaccine.

This clonotype has at least ten counts. The chain carries TRBV27 and TRBJ1-2; D perhaps matches TRBD1 (5 bases). The V end was cut by 4 bases, the J end by 2 bases, with 11 bases between. This CDR3 has 14 residues. The germline CDR1 and CDR2 sequences are MNHEY and SMNVEV (reference sequence). The DNA of the CDR3 is TGTGCCAGCAGTTGGAAAGGGGAGAACTATGGCTACACCTTC. Its translation: CASSWKGENYGYTF.

This clonotype was picked up many times. The chain employs TRBV6-1 and TRBJ1-4, with unresolved D. V lost 2 bases to trimming and J lost 5 bases, with 12 bases between them. The CDR3 sequence is 15 residues long. CDR1 MNHNS and CDR2 SASEGT come from the germline V gene. The CDR3 nucleotides read TGTGCCAGCAGTGAACTCGGTGCCGCGAATGAAAAACTGTTTTTT. It translates to CASSELGAANEKLFF.

The genes are TRBV7-3 and TRBJ1-6; a possible D gene is TRBD1 (5 bases). The length of the CDR3 is 13 residues. Per germline, CDR1 SGHTA and CDR2 FQGTGA. V shed 3 bases and J shed 7 bases, with 7 bases lying between them. CDR3 sequence (DNA): TGTGCCAGCAGCTTCGACAGAAATTCACCCCTCCACTTT. Protein product: CASSFDRNSPLHF.

The CDR3, as DNA: TGTGCCAGCAGTCGTTCCGAGGGACTAGCGGGGCCGGGGCAGTACTTC. Residues: CASSRSEGLAGPGQYF. V usage is TRBV6-2 or TRBV6-3 and J usage is TRBJ2-7; 13 positions agree with TRBD2. Per the germline V gene, CDR1 is MNHEY and CDR2 is SVGEGT. Germline trimming cut 5 bases from V and 9 bases from J; bases unmatched to any gene: 13. The CDR3 runs to 16 residues.

The gene calls are TRBV7-8 and TRBJ2-7; 7 nucleotides match TRBD2. The V and J ends lost 5 bases and 7 bases, in that order; junction bases with no gene match: 17. Germline lookup yields CDR1 SGHVS and CDR2 FQNEAQ. There are 16 residues in the CDR3. CDR3 sequence reads: CASSPTTGPGGWEQYF. The CDR3 DNA follows: TGTGCCAGCAGCCCAACAACCGGGCCGGGGGGATGGGAGCAGTACTTC.

This clonotype was detected many times. The gene calls are TRBV12-3 or TRBV12-4 and TRBJ2-5, with 8 bases that match TRBD2. V shed 5 bases, J shed 1 base, and the junction held 3 bases outside the gene matches. The CDR3 is 14 residues long. The CDR3 DNA reads as TGTGCCAGCAGTCGACTAGCGCTCCAAGAGACCCAGTACTTC. The encoded protein is CASSRLALQETQYF.

The rearrangement links TRBV5-1 to TRBJ2-3; D unclear. The CDR3 is 15 residues long. V lost 3 bases and J lost 0, with 11 bases in between. Per germline, CDR1 SGHRS and CDR2 YFSETQ. The CDR3 sequence is CASSYSPSSTDTQYF. The DNA of the CDR3 is TGCGCCAGCAGCTACTCCCCCTCTAGCACAGATACGCAGTATTTT.

This chain links TRBV6-5 with TRBJ2-5; TRBD2 matches at 7 bases. The CDR3 has 13 amino acids. J was trimmed by 7 bases and V by 0 bases; bases with no gene match: 2. Germline V CDR1 and CDR2: MNHEY, SVGAGI. The CDR3 sequence: CASSYSTGGTQYF. For the CDR3, the DNA is TGTGCCAGCAGTTACTCGACGGGGGGGACCCAGTACTTC.

The V and J genes are TRBV5-1 and TRBJ1-6; no definite D call. V lost 2 bases and J lost 9, with 18 bases in between. Germline V lookup: CDR1 SGHRS, CDR2 YFSETQ. The CDR3 has 16 amino acids. In DNA form, the CDR3 reads TGCGCCAGCAGCTTAGGGTCGGCGGGGAGAGGTTCACCCCTCCACTTT. It encodes CASSLGSAGRGSPLHF.

This clonotype was observed many times. The chain has TRBV6-2 or TRBV6-3 and TRBJ1-2; D ambiguous. Trimming took 7 bases from V and 2 from J, leaving 11 bases between them. The germline CDR1 and CDR2 sequences are MNHEY and SVGEGT. The CDR3 runs to 13 residues. This CDR3 reads CASIQGLNYGYTF. In DNA form, the CDR3 reads TGTGCCAGCATCCAAGGTTTAAACTATGGCTACACCTTC.

This clonotype showed up just a few times. This chain links TRBV4-3 with TRBJ2-6, with unresolved D. CDR1 and CDR2 from the germline V gene are LGHNA and YSLEER. The CDR3 length is 13 residues. V was cut by 3 bases and J by 5 bases, with 5 bases left in between. This CDR3 is CASSQVRANVLTF. The CDR3 nucleotides read TGCGCCAGCAGCCAGGTCAGGGCCAACGTCCTGACTTTC.

At least ten counts were recorded for this clonotype. V usage is TRBV6-2 or TRBV6-3 and J usage is TRBJ1-1, with 9 bases lining up with TRBD1. V shed 0 bases, J shed 1 base, and the junction held 9 bases outside the gene matches. The CDR3 sequence is 18 residues long. CDR1 MNHEY and CDR2 SVGEGT come from the germline V gene. The CDR3 here is CASSYSNTGTGKNTEAFF. DNA for the CDR3: TGTGCCAGCAGTTACTCGAATACGGGGACAGGGAAGAACACTGAAGCTTTCTTT.

This clonotype was detected ten times or more. The J gene is TRBJ2-4, the V gene TRBV5-1; 9 bases match TRBD2. CDR1 is SGHRS, CDR2 YFSETQ, per germline. The V segment lost 4 bases and the J segment 5 bases; nucleotides outside the gene matches: 13. The CDR3 runs 17 residues. CDR3: CASSPYSGGVIENIQYF. The CDR3 DNA reads TGCGCCAGCAGCCCCTATAGCGGGGGCGTAATAGAAAACATTCAGTACTTC. Together with reference TRBV5-1 and TRBJ2-4, the CDR3 gives the full variable domain: KAGVTQTPRYLIKTRGQQVTLSCSPISGHRSVSWYQQTPGQGLQFLFEYFSETQRNKGNFPGRFSGRQFSNSRSEMNVSTLELGDSALYLCASSPYSGGVIENIQYFGAGTRLSVL.

This clonotype was seen a handful of times. The V call is TRBV12-3 or TRBV12-4, the J call TRBJ2-5; the match to TRBD1 covers 8 bases. This CDR3 is 14 amino acids long. V trimming: 5 bases; J trimming: 6 bases; junction bases outside the gene matches: 8. The CDR3 sequence: CASSVGRGLKTQYF. In nucleotides, the CDR3 is TGTGCCAGCAGTGTTGGCAGGGGGCTGAAGACCCAGTACTTC.

The CDR3 protein is CASSEYRESSPLHF. The DNA of the CDR3 is TGTGCCAGCAGTGAATACAGGGAAAGCTCACCCCTCCACTTT. The chain has TRBV25-1 and TRBJ1-6; D is perhaps TRBD1 (5 bases). The germline gives CDR1 MGHDK, CDR2 SYGVNS. The V end was cut by 0 bases, the J end by 10 bases, with 10 bases between. This CDR3 comprises 14 residues.

The rearrangement uses TRBV4-1 and TRBJ1-4; tentatively, D is TRBD1 (6 bases). CDR3 size: 19 residues. The V gene lost 2 bases and the J gene lost 0 bases, with 19 bases spanning the gap. CDR1 MGHRA and CDR2 YSYEKL come from the germline V gene. This CDR3 reads CASSQSGARRTATNEKLFF. The CDR3, as DNA: TGCGCCAGCAGCCAATCGGGGGCGCGGAGGACTGCAACTAATGAAAAACTGTTTTTT.

This clonotype was picked up one time. This chain links TRBV30 with TRBJ1-2, with 7 bases aligning to TRBD1. This CDR3 is 13 amino acids long. Germline-derived CDR1 and CDR2 are GTSNPN and SVGIG (reference sequence). V was pared by 2 bases and J by 2 bases, with 2 bases of the junction left unmatched. The CDR3 coding sequence is TGTGCCTGGAGTCCGACAGGGAACTATGGCTACACCTTC. Encoded protein: CAWSPTGNYGYTF.

The chain is built from TRBV19 and TRBJ2-5; D tentatively fits TRBD1 or TRBD2 (6 bases each). Trimming left V 4 bases short and J 7 bases short, with 22 bases between. Germline V gene data show CDR1 as LNHDA and CDR2 as SQIVND (reference sequence). The CDR3 runs to 16 residues. The CDR3 coding sequence is TGTGCCAGTAGTACCATCACAGGGACCGTGCGGGGGACCCAGTACTTC. Encoded protein: CASSTITGTVRGTQYF.

This clonotype was counted at least ten times. The CDR3 coding sequence is TGTGCCAGCAGCTTTCGGGCCAATCGGGATTCACCCCTCCACTTT. Its protein product is CASSFRANRDSPLHF. The rearrangement links TRBV7-6 to TRBJ1-6, with D uncertain. The length of the CDR3 is 15 residues. Germline V lookup: CDR1 SGHVS, CDR2 FNYEAQ. Trimming took 3 bases from V and 8 from J, leaving 14 bases between them.

This clonotype was seen at least ten times. The V call is TRBV20-1, the J call TRBJ1-6; no clear D. Trimming cost V 6 bases and J 5 bases, with 17 bases left between them. The CDR3 spans 15 residues. Germline V lookup: CDR1 DFQATT, CDR2 SNEGSKA (reference sequence). CDR3 nucleotide sequence: TGCAGTGCCCGAAAGCAGACCGGGCATAATTCACCCCTCCACTTT. This codes for CSARKQTGHNSPLHF.

The genes are TRBV3-1 and TRBJ2-3; 11 nucleotides line up with TRBD2. This CDR3 comprises 14 residues. Looked up from germline, CDR1 is LGHDT and CDR2 is YNNKEL (reference sequence). The J segment lost 5 bases and the V segment lost 3 bases, leaving 1 base of the junction unmatched. This chain's CDR3 is CASSQGTSGDTQYF. Written as DNA, the CDR3 is TGTGCCAGCAGCCAGGGGACTAGCGGAGATACGCAGTATTTT.